These T cell receptor beta chains were read from a single sample in a study of blood T cell repertoires in COVID-19. TCRdb's table, derived via immunoSEQ multiplex PCR, lists solely in-frame clones and lacks some. The data show 120,000 or so clones, with about 70% seen just once and roughly 2.2% held by the top ten. Sample: peripheral blood. The receptors were gathered from a woman in her 70s with acute or convalescent COVID-19. CDR3s include the opening cysteine and the closing phenylalanine or tryptophan.

>TRBV27|16|TRBJ2-1
CASSSWTGNSYNEQFF
>TRBV5-8|12|TRBJ1-2
CASSLDSGSYTF
>TRBV7-8|18|TRBJ1-6
CASSLGGDRKTYNSPLHF
>TRBV7-9|17|TRBJ2-7
CASSLAGLANLGNEQYF
>TRBV6-5|15|TRBJ1-6
CASSYLGQTGSPLHF
>TRBV10-3|14|TRBJ2-5
CAISESTGRETQYF
>TRBV28|12|TRBJ1-2
CASRLPGNGYTF
>TRBV6-4|15|TRBJ2-1
CASSRETSGIYEQFF
>TRBV5-1|15|TRBJ1-3
CASSPGTGRGNTIYF
>TRBV30|16|TRBJ2-1
CAWSVRTSGSSREQFF
>TRBV7-2|15|TRBJ1-5
CASSSDSFGNQPQHF
>TRBV6-5|13|TRBJ2-7
CASRDWTGREQYF
>TRBV6-2/TRBV6-3|14|TRBJ1-1
CASSYSGGDTEAFF
>TRBV9|12|TRBJ2-7
CASSVTVREQYF
>TRBV10-3|15|TRBJ1-2
CAISESTGLNYGYTF
>TRBV29-1|16|TRBJ2-7
CSVEISGTSGSYEQYF
>TRBV5-1|14|TRBJ1-4
CASSLGTGNEKLFF
>TRBV27|15|TRBJ2-7
CASSSMQTGHYEQYF
>TRBV5-1|15|TRBJ1-2
CASSLDSNFNYGYTF
>TRBV28|14|TRBJ2-1
CASSFRGLLNEQFF
>TRBV6-1|11|TRBJ2-3
CASSERGHQYF
>TRBV19|14|TRBJ2-5
CASSTGLAGETQYF
>TRBV23-1|16|TRBJ1-2
CASSRVKGNFNYGYTF
>TRBV19|17|TRBJ2-7
CASSISHPGQGAYEQYF
>TRBV2|14|TRBJ1-1
CASSSQGARPEAFF
>TRBV5-4|15|TRBJ2-1
CASTSGAGTRNEQFF
>TRBV7-6|15|TRBJ1-4
CASSSAGGGDEKLFF
>TRBV6-5|14|TRBJ1-1
CASCRGQGATEAFF
>TRBV7-8|15|TRBJ2-7
CASSSALAGGYEQYF
>TRBV2|15|TRBJ2-2
CASSVIAGVAGELFF
>TRBV5-6|16|TRBJ1-6
CASSLGAGTSYSPLHF